This T cell receptor beta chain appears in the sequencing data of a study of blood T cell repertoires in COVID-19. Recruits, aged roughly 18 to 100 years, lived in 24 US areas. Cohort placement rested on clinical history that participants reported themselves. V trimming: 7 bases; J trimming: 8 bases; junction bases outside the gene matches: 17. This CDR3 region has 15 residues. Germline CDR1 reads SGHRS; CDR2 reads YFSETQ. Original data processing: Nucleated cell counts were estimated from reference gene primer amplification. Assay: immunoSEQ multiplex PCR; the TCRdb copy retains only in-frame clones and omits some. The V and J calls and the clone size are those of that table, but D and trimming were determined from the DNA. This sample has 390,000 or so clones; about four fifths occur once, and the top ten carry about 5%.

The chain couples TRBV5-1 to TRBJ1-2; 7 nucleotides line up with TRBD1. Sequencing was carried out using PBMCs or T cells enriched from blood (not recorded which). The sequence was collected from a woman aged 50 to 65 who had recovered from COVID-19. CDR3 protein: CASGPGDRQGRGYTF. The CDR3 DNA reads as TGCGCCAGCGGCCCGGGGGACAGACAGGGTAGGGGCTACACCTTC.